What follows is one TCR beta chain and its context. Study processing details: Amplification of reference gene primers provided the estimated nucleated cell counts. Here immunoSEQ multiplex PCR was the method, and the copy in TCRdb shows in-frame clones only, minus some. V, J and clone size derive from that table, while D and trimming were established from the DNA sequence. Of about 370,000 clones in the sample, roughly nine tenths were seen once. This entry is derived from a study of blood T cell repertoires in COVID-19. About the research overall: The origin of the acute and convalescent COVID-19 samples was the United States, Italy and Spain.

Resolution of symptoms, clearance, or two negative PCRs was present in recovered Cohort 3 donors. This CDR3 region has 10 residues. Trimming removed 7 bases from V and 8 bases from J; junction bases left unmatched: 3. CDR1 SQVTM and CDR2 ANQGSEA come from the germline V gene. Sample: PBMCs or T cells enriched from blood (not recorded which). The rearrangement links TRBV29-1 to TRBJ2-7, with 9 bases matching TRBD2. The clonotype originates from a man younger than 35 who had recovered from COVID-19. The CDR3 nucleotides read TGCAGCGGGCTAGCGGGAAAGCAGTACTTC. It translates to CSGLAGKQYF.